This T cell receptor beta chain was captured in a study of beta chain features in type 1 diabetes. The entirety of the isolated RNA underwent reverse transcription, so expressed TCRB transcripts were sequenced. TCRdb's copy holds only in-frame clones and misses some; the assay was immunoSEQ multiplex PCR. This repertoire shows over 300,000 clones, 9.3% found once; its top ten account for more than 0.8%. Points from the study as a whole: TCRB CDR3s were moderately but significantly shorter in Type 1 diabetes patients in all four CD4+ subsets.

Germline CDR1 reads SEHNR; CDR2 reads FQNEAQ (reference sequence). Trimming shortened V by 5 bases and J by 1 base, and 17 bases separated the two germline ends. There are 16 residues in the CDR3. With respect to this clone: What it binds is not known.

Markers CD45RO/CCR7/CD25/CD127/CD95/CD27 served to sort CD4+ naive, central memory, regulatory and stem cell-like memory cells. In all sorted populations, purity surpassed 95%. This rearrangement joins TRBV7-9 to TRBJ2-5, with D perhaps given as TRBD1 or TRBD2 (5 bases each). Input material: central memory CD4+ T cells from blood. The clonotype comes from a man aged 25 to 40 with type 1 diabetes. In nucleotides, the CDR3 is TGTGCCAGCAGCGAAGGACTGGGGCTGGGCCAAGAGACCCAGTACTTC. Translated: CASSEGLGLGQETQYF.